The 19 T cell receptor beta chains in this list originate from one sample, sequenced in a study of response to subunit inactivated influenza vaccine. TCRdb recomputed calls from the RT-PCR reads with MiXCR, one row per CDR3 protein. The data contain around 750,000 distinct CDR3 sequences, around 20% of them singletons. The sample in question was PBMCs from blood, obtained 4 to 6 days after vaccination. These receptors all stem from a middle-aged man who received an inactivated influenza vaccine.

This chain uses TRBV18 with TRBJ2-1; the D gene could be TRBD1 or TRBD2 (7 bases each). The CDR3 runs to 16 residues. Germline CDR1 and CDR2: KGHSH and LQKENI. Trimming removed 5 bases from V and 6 bases from J, with 20 bases in between. In nucleotides, the CDR3 is TGTGCCAGCTCAAGGGAAAGCGGGAAGGGGGCCAATGAGCAGTTCTTC. It yields the protein CASSRESGKGANEQFF. The entire variable domain, with the rest obtained from reference TRBV18 and TRBJ2-1, is as follows: NAGVMQNPRHLVRRRGQEARLRCSPMKGHSHVYWYRQLPEEGLKFMVYLQKENIIDESGMPKERFSAEFPKEGPSILRIQQVVRGDSAAYFCASSRESGKGANEQFFGPGTRLTVL.

V is TRBV12-3 or TRBV12-4 and J is TRBJ2-3; D perhaps matches TRBD2 (5 bases). The CDR3 sequence is 16 residues long. Trimming left V 8 bases short and J 0 bases short, with 18 bases between. The chain's CDR3 is CASCQGRSGSTDTQYF. The CDR3, as DNA: TGTGCCAGCTGTCAAGGCCGGAGCGGTAGCACAGATACGCAGTATTTT.

This clonotype was recorded a few times. The V call is TRBV9, the J call TRBJ2-1; D possibly matches TRBD1 or TRBD2 (5 bases each). The CDR3 is 15 residues long. V was shortened by 2 bases and J by 8 bases, with 17 bases between the two germline ends. The V gene's germline CDR1 is SGDLS and CDR2 YYNGEE. CDR3 in DNA: TGTGCCAGCAGCGTCCGTGGGGCTAGCCCCCATGAGCAGTTCTTC. Its protein is CASSVRGASPHEQFF.

This clonotype was seen a few times. The chain uses TRBV5-1 and TRBJ2-7; 13 bases are a match to TRBD2. Germline V gene sequence: CDR1 SGHRS, CDR2 YFSETQ. The CDR3 is 16 residues long. Trimming took 4 bases from V and 6 from J; bases not matched to a gene: 10. DNA of the CDR3: TGCGCCAGCAGCCCGGGACTAGCGGGGTTTTGGACCGAGCAGTACTTC. Its translation is CASSPGLAGFWTEQYF. The complete variable domain, with remaining parts taken from reference TRBV5-1 and TRBJ2-7, reads KAGVTQTPRYLIKTRGQQVTLSCSPISGHRSVSWYQQTPGQGLQFLFEYFSETQRNKGNFPGRFSGRQFSNSRSEMNVSTLELGDSALYLCASSPGLAGFWTEQYFGPGTRLTVT.

The chain employs TRBV6-5 and TRBJ1-6, with 8 bases that match TRBD1. V trimming: 2 bases; J trimming: 7 bases; junction bases outside the gene matches: 4. This CDR3 has 15 amino acids. Germline V gene sequence: CDR1 MNHEY, CDR2 SVGAGI. The CDR3 sequence is CASSYAGGQNSPLHF. The CDR3 DNA reads TGTGCCAGCAGTTACGCAGGGGGCCAAAATTCACCCCTCCACTTT.

This clonotype was seen a handful of times. V gene TRBV28 combines with J gene TRBJ2-1; weak D call: TRBD2 (5 bases). V shed 1 base and J shed 7 bases, with 17 bases lying between them. Germline V lookup: CDR1 MDHEN, CDR2 SYDVKM. This CDR3 has 16 residues. CDR3 DNA: TGTGCCAGCAGTTTATTAGACTCTCCCCGGGGAAATGAGCAGTTCTTC. Protein product: CASSLLDSPRGNEQFF.

In this sample, this clonotype turned up a few times. The chain employs TRBV7-9 and TRBJ2-2; D gene unclear. Trimming removed 3 bases at V and 4 bases at J, with 6 bases between. This CDR3 is built from 13 residues. CDR1 SEHNR and CDR2 FQNEAQ come from the germline V gene (reference sequence). The CDR3 DNA reads TGTGCCAGCAGCTTCCTAGTCACCGGGGAGCTGTTTTTT. Translated, it gives CASSFLVTGELFF.

The chain is built from TRBV28 and TRBJ2-2, with D uncertain. The V and J ends lost 7 bases and 2 bases respectively, with 8 bases between them. Germline-derived CDR1 and CDR2 are MDHEN and SYDVKM. The CDR3 sequence is 13 residues long. The CDR3 protein is CASNPRNTGELFF. The CDR3 region has the DNA TGTGCCAGCAATCCCAGAAACACCGGGGAGCTGTTTTTT.

This clonotype was seen only a few times. The rearrangement uses TRBV20-1 and TRBJ2-7; 8 bases are shared with TRBD2. V lost 3 bases to trimming and J lost 2 bases; unmatched junction nucleotides: 3. The CDR3 has 13 residues. The germline V gene has CDR1 DFQATT and CDR2 SNEGSKA (reference sequence). CDR3 nucleotides: TGCAGTGCTAGGGGACTAGATACCTACGAGCAGTACTTC. This translates into CSARGLDTYEQYF.

This sequence joins TRBV7-2 and TRBJ1-2, with D unclear. V dropped 5 bases and J dropped 7 bases, with 17 bases sitting between them. CDR1 and CDR2 from the germline V gene are SGHTA and FQGNSA. The CDR3 totals 14 residues. The CDR3 region has the DNA TGTGCCAGCAGCCTGGACGGCGGACGGGGTGGCTACACCTTC. The encoded protein is CASSLDGGRGGYTF.

This clonotype was detected a few times. The chain joins TRBV11-2 to TRBJ2-7, with no clear D. Germline V gives CDR1 SGHAT, CDR2 FQNNGV. This CDR3 region has 14 residues. Trimming shortened V by 5 bases and J by 2 bases, and 13 bases separated the two germline ends. The CDR3 protein is CASSPRSYPYEQYF. CDR3 DNA: TGTGCCAGCAGCCCCCGTTCTTATCCCTACGAGCAGTACTTC.

This clonotype appeared a few times. This chain connects TRBV28 to TRBJ2-7; 8 nucleotides match TRBD1. After removal of 0 bases from V and 2 bases from J, the junction contained 0 bases not matched to a gene. The germline gives CDR1 MDHEN, CDR2 SYDVKM. CDR3 length: 14 residues. CDR3 loop: CASSLWDRAYEQYF. The CDR3 DNA reads as TGTGCCAGCAGTTTATGGGACAGGGCCTACGAGCAGTACTTC.

The chain has TRBV24-1 and TRBJ2-1; 9 bases line up with TRBD2. This CDR3 spans 16 amino acids. V gave up 5 bases and J gave up 4 bases; unmatched junction bases: 8. Germline CDR1 and CDR2: KGHDR and SFDVKD. This CDR3 reads CATSGMGRGGYNEQFF. The CDR3 bases are TGTGCCACCAGTGGAATGGGGCGGGGGGGGTACAATGAGCAGTTCTTC.

V is TRBV18 and J is TRBJ1-2, with TRBD1 as a possible D gene (6 bases). Per the germline V gene, CDR1 is KGHSH and CDR2 is LQKENI. V lost 3 bases and J lost 4, with 18 bases in between. The CDR3 consists of 16 residues. The CDR3: CASSPSSPGQSYGYTF. The CDR3 DNA follows: TGTGCCAGCTCACCCTCTTCTCCGGGACAAAGCTATGGCTACACCTTC.

This clonotype showed up just a few times. The V call is TRBV6-1, the J call TRBJ1-5, with TRBD1 matching 7 bases. CDR3 length equals 17 residues. The junction had 6 bases not matched to a gene; V was cut back by 1 base and J by 0 bases. Per germline, CDR1 MNHNS and CDR2 SASEGT. DNA of the CDR3: TGTGCCAGCAGTGAAGTTGACGGACAGGTTAGCAATCAGCCCCAGCATTTT. It is translated as CASSEVDGQVSNQPQHF.

The rearrangement links TRBV20-1 to TRBJ1-2; no firm D call. The V end was cut by 3 bases, the J end by 10 bases, with 15 bases between. There are 12 residues in the CDR3. Germline V gene lookup returns CDR1 DFQATT and CDR2 SNEGSKA (reference sequence). CDR3 DNA sequence: TGCAGTGCTAGCGGTCCGGCATCGCCCTACACCTTC. Amino acid sequence: CSASGPASPYTF.

This chain connects TRBV30 to TRBJ2-3; D gene ambiguous. The V end was cut by 1 base, the J end by 0 bases, with 8 bases between. Germline V CDR1 and CDR2: GTSNPN, SVGIG (reference sequence). This CDR3 has 14 residues. Written as DNA, the CDR3 is TGTGCCTGGAGTGGGGCGATAAGCACAGATACGCAGTATTTT. It translates to CAWSGAISTDTQYF.

This clonotype was observed a handful of times. The chain has TRBV7-8 and TRBJ2-3; 8 nucleotides line up with TRBD2. Trimming removed 8 bases from V and 3 bases from J; junction bases left unmatched: 1. The CDR3 totals 12 residues. CDR1 and CDR2 (germline): SGHVS, FQNEAQ. The CDR3 sequence is CASGTRTDTQYF. CDR3 in DNA: TGTGCCAGCGGGACTAGGACAGATACGCAGTATTTT.

This clonotype came up many times. CDR3 sequence: CASSAPPASYEQFF. The CDR3 DNA sequence: TGTGCCAGCAGCGCCCCCCCGGCATCATATGAGCAGTTCTTC. V gene TRBV9 combines with J gene TRBJ2-1, with D hard to call. V was trimmed by 3 bases and J by 8 bases, leaving 15 bases between them. Germline V gene lookup returns CDR1 SGDLS and CDR2 YYNGEE. The length of the CDR3 is 14 residues. Together with reference TRBV9 and TRBJ2-1, the CDR3 gives the full variable domain: DSGVTQTPKHLITATGQRVTLRCSPRSGDLSVYWYQQSLDQGLQFLIQYYNGEERAKGNILERFSAQQFPDLHSELNLSSLELGDSALYFCASSAPPASYEQFFGPGTRLTVL.